The next 13 T cell receptor beta chains were all read from a single sample in a study of T cell clones after liver transplantation. Produced via immunoSEQ multiplex PCR; TCRdb's table is partial and in-frame only. The table has 50,000 or so clones, approximately 87% seen once. The sequencing used CD8+ T cells from blood, collected 12 months after liver transplant. These receptor sequences come from a human patient who received a liver transplant. Some T cells may be transferred from the graft donor.

This clone appeared once. A junction end diverges from the germline sequence, so it may reflect a read error. The chain joins TRBV28 to TRBJ2-7, with 8 nucleotides matching TRBD2. CDR3 size: 15 residues. The germline V gene encodes CDR1 MDHEN and CDR2 SYDVKM. The CDR3 here is CASRLLAGSSYEQYF. In DNA, the CDR3 is TGTGCCAGCAGGTTATTAGCGGGAAGCTCCTACGAGCAGTACTTC.

This clone came up once. V gene TRBV28 combines with J gene TRBJ1-1; TRBD1 is a possible D gene (5 bases). The CDR3 length is 17 residues. Germline V gene lookup returns CDR1 MDHEN and CDR2 SYDVKM. V shed 3 bases and J shed 0 bases, with 17 bases lying between them. This chain's CDR3 is CASSFIRANLLNTEAFF. As DNA, the CDR3 is TGTGCCAGCAGTTTCATCAGGGCGAACCTGCTGAACACTGAAGCTTTCTTT.

This clone was counted between two and nine times. V and J are TRBV27 and TRBJ1-5; 10 bases align to TRBD1. The CDR3 spans 16 residues. CDR1 is MNHEY, CDR2 SMNVEV, per germline (reference sequence). Trimming took 6 bases from V and 5 from J; bases not matched to a gene: 10. The CDR3 coding sequence is TGTGCCAGCAGCCGGGGACCCGGGACAGGGGATCAGCCCCAGCATTTT. This encodes CASSRGPGTGDQPQHF.

V and J are TRBV4-1 and TRBJ2-7, with 11 bases lining up with TRBD2. The trim removed 4 bases at V and 3 bases at J, leaving 5 bases unmatched. Germline values: CDR1 MGHRA, CDR2 YSYEKL. This CDR3 region has 15 residues. The CDR3 protein is CASSPAGTSGYEQYF. Here the CDR3 DNA reads TGCGCCAGCAGCCCGGCCGGGACTAGCGGCTACGAGCAGTACTTC.

This clone was found a few times. The chain carries TRBV11-2 and TRBJ2-5, with a possible D match to TRBD1 (6 bases). The CDR3 has 13 amino acids. Trimming shortened V by 8 bases and J by 3 bases, and 13 bases separated the two germline ends. Germline V gene data show CDR1 as SGHAT and CDR2 as FQNNGV. As DNA, the CDR3 is TGTGCCAGCCACGGACAGACAGAAGAGACCCAGTACTTC. Its protein product is CASHGQTEETQYF.

This chain links TRBV7-9 with TRBJ1-1; a possible D gene is TRBD1 (6 bases). This CDR3 spans 17 amino acids. The germline V gene has CDR1 SEHNR and CDR2 FQNEAQ (reference sequence). Trimming left V 4 bases short and J 2 bases short, with 20 bases between. CDR3 loop: CASSSTEIQGINTEAFF. Written as DNA, the CDR3 is TGTGCCAGCAGCTCCACAGAGATTCAGGGGATCAACACTGAAGCTTTCTTT.

This rearrangement joins TRBV28 to TRBJ1-5, with D possibly TRBD1 on 5 matching bases. Germline lookup yields CDR1 MDHEN and CDR2 SYDVKM. Trimming took off 1 base at V and 2 bases at J, with 21 bases between the two ends. The CDR3 loop spans 19 amino acids. Written as DNA, the CDR3 is TGTGCCAGCAGTTTATTCCTCAGGGTTTCTGGTGGCGGCAATCAGCCCCAGCATTTT. Translation gives CASSLFLRVSGGGNQPQHF.

V and J are TRBV28 and TRBJ2-1; 7 bases map to TRBD2. Germline V gives CDR1 MDHEN, CDR2 SYDVKM. V dropped 3 bases and J dropped 7; count of bases not matched to a gene: 6. This CDR3 region has 14 residues. CDR3 sequence reads: CASSFTGRYNEQFF. CDR3 in DNA: TGTGCCAGCAGTTTTACCGGGAGGTATAATGAGCAGTTCTTC.

The chain joins TRBV5-1 to TRBJ2-1, with TRBD1 matching over 11 bases. The CDR3 sequence is 14 residues long. V was clipped by 6 bases and J by 6 bases; unmatched bases: 5. Germline loops: CDR1 SGHRS, CDR2 YFSETQ. CDR3 sequence: CASNSGTGGNEQFF. CDR3 nucleotide sequence: TGCGCCAGCAATAGCGGGACAGGGGGCAATGAGCAGTTCTTC. The full variable domain, in which reference TRBV5-1 and TRBJ2-1 provide the parts outside the CDR3, is KAGVTQTPRYLIKTRGQQVTLSCSPISGHRSVSWYQQTPGQGLQFLFEYFSETQRNKGNFPGRFSGRQFSNSRSEMNVSTLELGDSALYLCASNSGTGGNEQFFGPGTRLTVL.

This clone was detected a few times. At the DNA level, this CDR3 is encoded by other sequences in the same sample as well. The CDR3 DNA follows: TGTGCCAGCAGTTTTCTTAGCGGCACAGATACGCAGTATTTT. It translates to CASSFLSGTDTQYF. The chain has TRBV28 and TRBJ2-3; weak D call: TRBD2 (5 bases). V lost 3 bases, J lost 1 base, and 8 bases lay in between. The CDR3 is made up of 14 amino acids. Germline V lookup: CDR1 MDHEN, CDR2 SYDVKM.

This chain links TRBV19 with TRBJ1-5, with D maybe TRBD1 (5 bases). With 6 bases removed from V and 7 bases from J, the gap between germline ends came to 19 bases. Per the germline V gene, CDR1 is LNHDA and CDR2 is SQIVND (reference sequence). The CDR3 runs 15 residues. The CDR3: CASSIFGGMVQPQHF. CDR3 coding DNA: TGTGCCAGTAGCATCTTCGGGGGGATGGTGCAGCCCCAGCATTTT.

This chain uses TRBV28 with TRBJ2-7; D call uncertain. V was trimmed by 6 bases and J by 4 bases, leaving 4 bases between them. CDR1 is MDHEN, CDR2 SYDVKM, per germline. CDR3 size: 10 residues. In nucleotides, the CDR3 is TGTGCCAGCAGCCAATACGAGCAGTACTTC. This sequence encodes CASSQYEQYF.

The chain is built from TRBV10-2 and TRBJ2-2, with D possibly being TRBD1 (5 bases). Germline CDR1 WSHSY, CDR2 SAAADI. The CDR3 extends over 12 amino acids. Trimming pared 7 bases from V and 4 bases from J, leaving 7 bases between. CDR3 DNA: TGCGCCAGCATCAGGGCCACCGGGGAGCTGTTTTTT. Its translation: CASIRATGELFF.